Sequencing of this T cell receptor (beta chain) was carried out in a study of blood T cells in healthy people across ages (dated by TCRdb to the mid-2010s). Background on the whole study: In model experiments, roughly one uniquely barcoded TCR beta cDNA molecule per two T cells was captured by template switching. Using deep sequencing normalized with unique cDNA molecular identifiers, the study measured how TCR beta repertoire diversity changes with age. Four age groups were formed from the donors: young (average approximately 16 years), middle-aged (approximately 42), aged (62) and long-lived (less than 85). Using the same blood draw, the study looked at two additional independent replicas of 1 million unique cDNA reads for two donors, one aged 18 to 29 and the other aged 80 or older. General findings and caveats noted by the study authors: Because profiling used bulk unsorted PBMCs, naive and antigen-experienced compartments could not be compared conclusively. There was a strong correlation between observed TCR beta diversity and the percentage of naive T cells measured by flow cytometry. Total diversity estimates from one million sequenced T cells were considered lower bounds and underestimates. Compared with the aged group, the long-lived group had more naive CD4+ T cells, fewer expanded clones and increased TCR diversity, a pattern suggesting age selection. Observed TCR beta diversity per million T cells fell roughly linearly with age, and a significant reduction was already apparent by age around 39. The CMV infection status of donors was not known, potentially confounding age-related changes in expanded clonotypes.

Donors were a few dozen systemically healthy Caucasian individuals from Russia aged 6 to 90 years. Each donor gave approximately 9.3 milliliters of peripheral blood, collected into EDTA-treated Vacutainer tubes. PBMCs were isolated by Ficoll-Paque density-gradient centrifugation, with at least 6 million obtained per sample. Total RNA was extracted from PBMCs with Trizol reagent, with at least 6 micrograms obtained per sample. For every donor, an aliquot of PBMCs went through flow cytometry to measure the percentages of naive CD45RAhigh/CD27high T cells. On this clonotype itself: The specificity of this receptor is unknown. There are no base qualities to consult, and no much larger clone falls within one base.

Inclusive of the bounding cysteine and phenylalanine, the CDR3 is 14 residues long. CDR3 DNA only is kept here, 42 bases in frame from base 1. The germline V gene specifies MNHEY as CDR1 and SVGAGI as CDR2. V lost 0 bases and J lost 4 bases; the stretch between them is 8 bases long. The library relied on 5' RACE. Sequencing took place on an Illumina HiSeq 2500. The second PCR ran for roughly 7 to 11 cycles and used a J-beta primer mix along with a sample-barcoded 5' primer. A unique molecular identifier was introduced onto each TCR beta cDNA molecule by a template-switch 5' adaptor carrying 12 random nucleotides. Each sample yielded at least 3 million CDR3-containing paired-end reads. The Mint cDNA synthesis kit, primed by a TRBC-specific oligonucleotide, was used to synthesize first-strand cDNA from all RNA. Following uracil-DNA glycosylase treatment, all cDNA underwent a first 18-cycle PCR with the universal primers M1SS and BC2_uni_R. Processing in the source paper ran as follows. For normalization, 1 million high-quality reads were randomly selected from each sample, with every read carrying a distinct molecular identifier. Instead of being binned into consensus sequences, reads with shared molecular identifiers were discarded. MiTCR, set to a Q25 quality threshold and the strictest error-elimination algorithm, was used for CDR3 identification, clonotype clustering and error correction. A nonparametric unseen species model with Euler transformation was used to estimate lower-bound total TCR beta diversity. TCRdb itself trimmed the public reads at Q25 with fastp, ran MiXCR and retained productive beta chains. Under each unique CDR3 protein, matching rows form one entry showing the most common genes and DNA. TCRdb, not the original authors, processed these V and J calls. For this sample there are some 1,000,000 distinct CDR3 sequences; 20% to 25% appear just once. The ten largest clones add up to 0.75% of the sample.

These records were also assigned to another study, of T cells of mothers and their children. The second paper further reports: Nine systemically healthy Caucasian individuals, comprising three mothers and their six children, were included as donors. cDNA synthesis used all of the extracted RNA, with around 1.6 ug of RNA in each 15 ul reaction. In the second PCR, the M1S primer added sample barcodes and 2-4 random nucleotides. Over 10 million TCR beta CDR3 reads came from each mother, compared with 3.3 million or so reads from each child. TCR recombination output is similarly shaped by thymic selection in related and unrelated pairs, with a minor effect exerted by inherited differences. Normalized repertoire overlap was always slightly but never significantly higher in related than unrelated mother-child pairs. No persistent microchimeric T cell clones were detected, at a sensitivity of around 100 clones per million clonotypes. Deep NGS was used in the study to compare the TCR beta repertoires of mothers and children and to look for features that separate related mother-child pairs from unrelated individuals. Mothers averaged roughly 40 +/- 4 years of age and children averaged 11 +/- 4 years. After adapter ligation was performed with NEBNext reagents, the libraries were sequenced on an Illumina HiSeq 2000 with 100+100 nt paired-end reads. To prevent cross-contamination, the mother and child libraries were prepared one month apart and sequenced in separate runs. For each donor, between roughly 450,000 and 2,300,000 distinct TCR beta clonotypes were identified. Naive TCR beta clonotypes were estimated from low-frequency clonotypes matched to each donor's FACS-determined naive share, without sorting.

The sequence joins TRBV6-5 to TRBJ2-3, with the D gene not confidently named. Sequenced input: blood. This TCR came from a girl aged 2 to 10 in good health. The CDR3 protein: CASSYSDSPDTQYF. At the DNA level, the sequence is TGTGCCAGCAGTTACTCTGACTCCCCAGATACGCAGTATTTT.